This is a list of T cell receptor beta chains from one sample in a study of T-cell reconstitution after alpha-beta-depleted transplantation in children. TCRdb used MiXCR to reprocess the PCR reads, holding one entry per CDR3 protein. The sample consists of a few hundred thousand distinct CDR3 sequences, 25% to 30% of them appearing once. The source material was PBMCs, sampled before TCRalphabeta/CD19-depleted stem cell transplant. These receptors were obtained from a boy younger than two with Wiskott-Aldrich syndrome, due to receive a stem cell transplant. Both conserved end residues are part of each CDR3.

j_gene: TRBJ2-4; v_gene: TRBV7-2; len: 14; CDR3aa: CASGPGLVENIQYF
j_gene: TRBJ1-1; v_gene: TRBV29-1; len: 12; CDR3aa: CSVKGVNTEAFF
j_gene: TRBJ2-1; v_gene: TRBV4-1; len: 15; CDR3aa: CASTQGGAPYNEQFF
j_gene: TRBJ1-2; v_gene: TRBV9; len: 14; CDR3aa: CASSDLQGSAGYTF
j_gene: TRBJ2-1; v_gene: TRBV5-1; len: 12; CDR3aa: CASTLVYNEQFF
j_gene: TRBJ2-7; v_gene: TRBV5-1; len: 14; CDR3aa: CASAPQGATYEQYF
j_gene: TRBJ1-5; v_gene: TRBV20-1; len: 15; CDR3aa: CSAISGTAGNQPQHF
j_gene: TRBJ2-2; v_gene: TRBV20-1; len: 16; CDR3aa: CSARVSSGRASGELFF
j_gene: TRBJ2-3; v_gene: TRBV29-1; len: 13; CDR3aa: CSVAGRGTDTQYF
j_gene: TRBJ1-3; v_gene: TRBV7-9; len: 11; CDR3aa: CASSARNTIYF
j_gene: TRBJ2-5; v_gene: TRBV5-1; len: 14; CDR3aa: CASSKSEGQETQYF
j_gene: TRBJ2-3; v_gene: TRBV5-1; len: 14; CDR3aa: CASSRKPSVDTQYF
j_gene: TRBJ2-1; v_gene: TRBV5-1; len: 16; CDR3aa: CASSLPGGPPYNEQFF
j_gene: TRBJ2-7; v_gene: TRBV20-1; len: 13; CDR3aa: CSATLAGAYEQYF
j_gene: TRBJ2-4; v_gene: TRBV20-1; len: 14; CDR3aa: CSARTGNWEDIQYF
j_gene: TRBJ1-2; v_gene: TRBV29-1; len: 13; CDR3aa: CSVDRPPKDGYTF
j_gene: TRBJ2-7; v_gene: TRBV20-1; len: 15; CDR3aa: CSTHRRRETPYEQYF
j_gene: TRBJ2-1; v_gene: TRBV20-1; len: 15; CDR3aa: CSARDPGFFYNEQFF
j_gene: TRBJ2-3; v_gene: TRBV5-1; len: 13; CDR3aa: CASSVTNTDTQYF
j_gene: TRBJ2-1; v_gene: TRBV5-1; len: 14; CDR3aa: CASLSLAGNNEQFF
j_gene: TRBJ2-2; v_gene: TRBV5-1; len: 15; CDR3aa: CASSLFAGNTGELFF
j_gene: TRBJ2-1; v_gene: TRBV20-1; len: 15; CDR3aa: CSARVSSGRANEQFF
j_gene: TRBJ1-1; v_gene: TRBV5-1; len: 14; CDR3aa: CASLSGTANTEAFF
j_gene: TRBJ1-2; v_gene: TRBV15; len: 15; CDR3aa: CATSRPGTDYYGYTF
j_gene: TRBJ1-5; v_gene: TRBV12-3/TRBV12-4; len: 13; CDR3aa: CASGTGSGQPQHF
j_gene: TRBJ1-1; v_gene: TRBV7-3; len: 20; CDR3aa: CASSSTLFRDRTSLNTEAFF
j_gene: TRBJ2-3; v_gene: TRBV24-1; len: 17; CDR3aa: CATSDSQRRGDTDTQYF
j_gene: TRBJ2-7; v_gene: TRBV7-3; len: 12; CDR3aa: CASSSDRGEQYF
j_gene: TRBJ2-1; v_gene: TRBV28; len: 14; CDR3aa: CASRPGGLGNEQFF
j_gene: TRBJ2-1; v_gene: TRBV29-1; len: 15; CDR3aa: CSSLGGRTTYNEQFF
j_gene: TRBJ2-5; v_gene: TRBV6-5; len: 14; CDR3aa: CASSYGSTQETQYF
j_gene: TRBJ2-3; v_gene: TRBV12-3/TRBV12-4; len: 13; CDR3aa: CASSLRVADTQYF
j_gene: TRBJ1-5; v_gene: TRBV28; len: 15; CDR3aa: CASSFSRGSVQPQHF
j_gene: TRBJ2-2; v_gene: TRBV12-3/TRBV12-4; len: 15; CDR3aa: CASSPRDTNTGELFF
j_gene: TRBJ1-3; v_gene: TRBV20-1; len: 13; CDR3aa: CSASTLSGNTIYF
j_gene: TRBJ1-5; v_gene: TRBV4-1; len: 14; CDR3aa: CASSQQGWDQPQHF
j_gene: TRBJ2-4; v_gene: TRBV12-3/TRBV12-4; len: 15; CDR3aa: CASTVMVGLEAIQYF
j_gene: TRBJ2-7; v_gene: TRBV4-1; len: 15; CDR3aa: CASSREQANAYEQYF
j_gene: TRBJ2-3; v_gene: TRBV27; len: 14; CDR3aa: CASILRGLADTQYF
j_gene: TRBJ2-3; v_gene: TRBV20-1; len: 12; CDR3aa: CSARVGGSTQYF
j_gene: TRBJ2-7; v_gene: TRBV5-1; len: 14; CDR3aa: CASSLLWRESEQYF